This is a list of T cell receptor beta chains from one sample in a study of blood T cells in healthy people across ages. TCRdb processed the 5' RACE reads anew with MiXCR; each CDR3 protein has one entry. The sample lists 600,000 to 650,000 distinct CDR3 sequences; 58% were seen once. The sequenced sample consisted of blood. The receptors stem from a man between 60 and 75 years old in good health. The conserved cysteine and the conserved F or W are not part of the CDR3 here.

v_call: TRBV7-9; cdr3_aa: ASAPSGGANEQF
v_call: TRBV5-6; cdr3_aa: ASSSPTGGETQY
v_call: TRBV18; cdr3_aa: ASSPRDRGAYEQY
v_call: TRBV18; cdr3_aa: ASSPQTDSYGYT
v_call: TRBV20-1; cdr3_aa: SVGRGAKRQETQY
v_call: TRBV10-3; cdr3_aa: AISEVLGEETQY
v_call: TRBV15; cdr3_aa: ATSLHGGETQY
v_call: TRBV4-2; cdr3_aa: ASSQDRAGGRSAGELF
v_call: TRBV12-3/TRBV12-4; cdr3_aa: ASSLTGTGAYEQY
v_call: TRBV20-1; cdr3_aa: SARPGAPVYEQY
v_call: TRBV5-6; cdr3_aa: ASSLDWRSGESTDTQY
v_call: TRBV7-9; cdr3_aa: ASSPPGGVNTEAF
v_call: TRBV12-3/TRBV12-4; cdr3_aa: ASSLAGVVNSPLH
v_call: TRBV5-5; cdr3_aa: ASSFGQGGFVHPPQETQY
v_call: TRBV12-3/TRBV12-4; cdr3_aa: TSSPRGEQF
v_call: TRBV10-2; cdr3_aa: ASSSRDYNEQF
v_call: TRBV2; cdr3_aa: ASSLSVEPQETQY
v_call: TRBV12-3/TRBV12-4; cdr3_aa: ASRRTGYNEQF
v_call: TRBV5-1; cdr3_aa: ASSLGDRMPYEQY
v_call: TRBV12-3/TRBV12-4; cdr3_aa: ASSALTGPSDRSRNIQY
v_call: TRBV18; cdr3_aa: ASSRTSGGLSSYNEQF